The 16 T cell receptor beta chains presented below share a single source sample, sequenced in a study of blood T cell repertoires in COVID-19. Data came from immunoSEQ multiplex PCR; TCRdb stores just in-frame clones and leaves some out. Of fewer than 250,000 clones listed, approximately 85% are singletons. The sequenced sample was peripheral blood. The receptor source for this set is a woman in her 70s with active or convalescent COVID-19.

The rearrangement joins TRBV5-6 to TRBJ2-4, with TRBD2 matching over 10 bases. The V gene end was trimmed by 6 bases and the J gene end by 2 bases; junction bases not matched to a gene: 5. Germline V gene data show CDR1 as SGHDT and CDR2 as YYEEEE. The CDR3 covers 15 residues. Here the CDR3 reads CASIKAGGSKNIQYF. Here the CDR3 DNA reads TGTGCCAGCATCAAAGCGGGAGGGTCCAAAAACATTCAGTACTTC.

This rearrangement joins TRBV28 to TRBJ2-1; 14 nucleotides line up with TRBD2. In germline, CDR1 is MDHEN, CDR2 SYDVKM. This CDR3 is 13 amino acids long. Trimming removed 11 bases from V and 8 bases from J; junction bases left unmatched: 5. CDR3 loop: CAGTSGSSDEQFF. CDR3 DNA sequence: TGTGCCGGGACTAGCGGGAGTTCGGATGAGCAGTTCTTC.

V usage is TRBV12-5 and J usage is TRBJ2-1; TRBD2 might be the D (5 bases). Deletions cut 6 bases from V and 0 bases from J, with 12 bases between. Germline loops: CDR1 LGHNT, CDR2 FRNRAP. The CDR3 sequence is 15 residues long. As DNA, the CDR3 is TGTGCTAGTGGCCCCAGCGGCCGCTCCTACAATGAGCAGTTCTTC. Encoded protein: CASGPSGRSYNEQFF.

The rearrangement joins TRBV6-5 to TRBJ2-3, with TRBD2 matching over 7 bases. J lost 0 bases, V lost 6 bases, and 6 bases had no gene match. Germline values: CDR1 MNHEY, CDR2 SVGAGI. The CDR3 runs to 15 residues. This chain's CDR3 is CASRASGASTDTQYF. The CDR3 DNA reads TGTGCCAGCAGGGCTAGCGGAGCTAGCACAGATACGCAGTATTTT.

With respect to this clone: Within the sample, other DNA sequences also encode this same CDR3. The rearrangement joins TRBV9 to TRBJ2-3; D is undetermined. Trimming removed 0 bases from V and 1 base from J, with 9 bases in between. The CDR3 totals 15 residues. The V gene's germline CDR1 is SGDLS and CDR2 YYNGEE. The CDR3 loop reads CASSVDGRGTDTQYF. The CDR3 DNA reads TGTGCCAGCAGCGTAGATGGCCGGGGCACAGATACGCAGTATTTT.

The chain joins TRBV5-4 to TRBJ2-7, with D possibly TRBD2 on 5 matching bases. Germline V gene lookup returns CDR1 SGHNT and CDR2 YYREEE (reference sequence). Trimming took 0 bases from V and 1 from J, leaving 8 bases between them. The CDR3 extends over 14 amino acids. The CDR3 DNA reads TGTGCCAGCAGCTTGGCGGGAATGTCCTACGAGCAGTACTTC. Translation: CASSLAGMSYEQYF. Full variable domain (rest looked up from reference TRBV5-4 and TRBJ2-7): ETGVTQSPTHLIKTRGQQVTLRCSSQSGHNTVSWYQQALGQGPQFIFQYYREEENGRGNFPPRFSGLQFPNYSSELNVNALELDDSALYLCASSLAGMSYEQYFGPGTRLTVT.

This clone was picked up one time. The J gene is TRBJ1-2, the V gene TRBV27, with 10 bases lining up with TRBD1. The CDR3 is 14 residues long. The V and J ends lost 6 bases and 6 bases, in that order; junction bases with no gene match: 7. Germline V gene sequence: CDR1 MNHEY, CDR2 SMNVEV (reference sequence). The CDR3 DNA reads as TGTGCCAGCAGACCGACAGGGGGCGCTGATGGCTACACCTTC. Its translation is CASRPTGGADGYTF.

This rearrangement joins TRBV27 to TRBJ2-3; TRBD1 is a possible D gene (6 bases). Germline assignment: CDR1 MNHEY and CDR2 SMNVEV (reference sequence). This CDR3 has 13 amino acids. Trimming pared 6 bases from V and 2 bases from J, leaving 9 bases between. CDR3 DNA sequence: TGTGCCAGCAGGACAGGAAACACAGATACGCAGTATTTT. This encodes CASRTGNTDTQYF.

In this sample, this clone turned up once. The chain uses TRBV10-3 and TRBJ2-2, with 8 bases fitting TRBD1. Germline CDR1 ENHRY, CDR2 SYGVKD. Trimming at V came to 10 bases and at J to 4 bases, leaving 5 bases not matched to a gene. This CDR3 comprises 13 residues. In nucleotides, the CDR3 is TGTGCCAGCAGGGGGCAAAGCACCGGGGAGCTGTTTTTT. It encodes CASRGQSTGELFF.

The chain carries TRBV24-1 and TRBJ1-5, with TRBD1 matching over 10 bases. The junction had 4 bases not matched to a gene; V was cut back by 6 bases and J by 0 bases. The CDR3 runs to 16 residues. Germline assignment: CDR1 KGHDR and CDR2 SFDVKD. The CDR3 protein is CATSRGQGDSNQPQHF. CDR3 nucleotides: TGTGCCACCAGTCGAGGACAGGGGGATAGCAATCAGCCCCAGCATTTT.

The rearrangement joins TRBV28 to TRBJ2-5; 7 bases map to TRBD2. Germline assignment: CDR1 MDHEN and CDR2 SYDVKM. V dropped 3 bases and J dropped 5; count of bases not matched to a gene: 9. The CDR3 runs to 15 residues. The CDR3 DNA reads TGTGCCAGCAGTTTCCCGGGGAGGGGTGGTGAGACCCAGTACTTC. Translated, it gives CASSFPGRGGETQYF.

The chain employs TRBV5-8 and TRBJ2-6; TRBD1 might be the D (5 bases). V was shortened by 2 bases and J by 0 bases, with 12 bases between the two germline ends. Germline V CDR1 and CDR2: SGHTS, YDEGEE. The CDR3 runs to 17 residues. The CDR3, as DNA: TGTGCCAGCAGCTTTATGGGGCGGTCCTCTGGGGCCAACGTCCTGACTTTC. This encodes CASSFMGRSSGANVLTF.

This sequence joins TRBV2 and TRBJ2-1, with D perhaps matching TRBD1 (5 bases). The V gene's germline CDR1 is SNHLY and CDR2 FYNNEI. This CDR3 is 15 amino acids long. The ends were cut back, 6 bases at V and 8 bases at J, with 20 bases in the middle. Written as DNA, the CDR3 is TGTGCCAGCAGGGACGTAGAAAGGGGTGGAGATGAGCAGTTCTTC. This translates into CASRDVERGGDEQFF.

In this sample, this clone turned up once. This chain connects TRBV28 to TRBJ2-1, with a tentative D call TRBD2 (6 bases). Trimming took 1 base from V and 4 from J, leaving 14 bases between them. This CDR3 contains 16 residues. Germline V lookup: CDR1 MDHEN, CDR2 SYDVKM. DNA for the CDR3: TGTGCCAGCAGTTTATTCCCGGGGGTCTTTTACAATGAGCAGTTCTTC. Its translation is CASSLFPGVFYNEQFF.

This sequence joins TRBV14 and TRBJ1-2; the D is unclear. The CDR3 contains 15 residues. V was clipped by 4 bases and J by 0 bases, with 12 bases between them. Germline values: CDR1 SGHDN, CDR2 FVKESK. As DNA, the CDR3 is TGTGCCAGCAGCCCCCTGACAAATACTAACTATGGCTACACCTTC. Translated, it gives CASSPLTNTNYGYTF. Filled out from reference TRBV14 and TRBJ1-2, the complete variable domain reads EAGVTQFPSHSVIEKGQTVTLRCDPISGHDNLYWYRRVMGKEIKFLLHFVKESKQDESGMPNNRFLAERTGGTYSTLKVQPAELEDSGVYFCASSPLTNTNYGYTFGSGTRLTVV.

This rearrangement joins TRBV28 to TRBJ2-7; TRBD1 might be the D (5 bases). The CDR3 sequence is 14 residues long. The V gene's germline CDR1 is MDHEN and CDR2 SYDVKM. V shed 3 bases and J shed 5 bases, with 14 bases lying between them. The CDR3 here is CASSLFTGSHEQYF. The CDR3 DNA follows: TGTGCCAGCAGTTTGTTTACAGGAAGCCACGAGCAGTACTTC.